This T cell receptor (beta chain) stems from a study of blood T cell repertoires in COVID-19. This CDR3 spans 14 amino acids. The germline V gene encodes CDR1 MNHEY and CDR2 SVGAGI. V was pared by 10 bases and J by 4 bases, with 12 bases of the junction left unmatched. Some clones are missing from TCRdb's copy, which holds only in-frame ones; the method was immunoSEQ multiplex PCR. The sample lists about half a million clones; 70% to 90% were seen once. In Cohort 3, a recovered donor had either two negative PCRs, clearance, or symptom resolution. What was sequenced was PBMCs or T cells enriched from blood (not recorded which). This sequence was found in a woman in her sixties who had recovered from COVID-19. The chain uses TRBV6-5 and TRBJ2-5; 7 nucleotides agree with TRBD2. The CDR3 region has the DNA TGTGCCACCAAGGAACTAGCGTATGGAGAGACCCAGTACTTC. It is translated as CATKELAYGETQYF.